This T cell receptor beta chain was profiled in a study of monozygotic twins with inflammatory bowel disease. In the case of this clonotype: Its antigen is unknown.

Study observations and caveats: The inverse Simpson measure of TCRbeta diversity was lower in IBD patients than in healthy co-twins. IBD patients shared fewer clonotypes with others than healthy twins, especially with disease activity.

TCRdb re-called the 5' RACE reads and catalogs CDR3 proteins one per entry, DNA excluded. This table holds 420,000 or so distinct CDR3 sequences. From germline, CDR1 is DFQATT and CDR2 SNEGSKA (reference sequence). The CDR3 totals 17 residues. This TCR came from a human donor with ulcerative colitis or Crohn's disease, or a healthy co-twin of an affected twin (not recorded which). Sequencing was done on a sample of blood. The chain has TRBV20-1 and TRBJ2-7. CDR3 region: CSARDTRYGHGSYEQYF.